Each of the 6 T cell receptor beta chains below was sequenced from the same sample in a study of T cell repertoires in cytomegalovirus infection. Each CDR3 protein is one row after TCRdb ran MiXCR on the reads. The sample holds about 450,000 distinct CDR3 sequences; approximately 31% are singletons and the top ten take roughly 15%. The sequencing sample was made of PBMCs. Receptors were obtained from a human donor in good health (CMV status not recorded). Some clones in this sample may be carry-over from other donors' samples.

This chain connects TRBV2 to TRBJ1-6; 7 bases map to TRBD1. This CDR3 is built from 14 residues. With 4 bases clipped from V and 8 bases from J, the junction kept 5 bases outside the gene matches. Germline CDR1 and CDR2: SNHLY and FYNNEI. The DNA of the CDR3 is TGTGCCAGCAGTGTTTACGGACAGGATTCACCCCTCCACTTT. Amino acids: CASSVYGQDSPLHF. The full variable domain, in which reference TRBV2 and TRBJ1-6 provide the parts outside the CDR3, is EPEVTQTPSHQVTQMGQEVILRCVPISNHLYFYWYRQILGQKVEFLVSFYNNEISEKSEIFDDQFSVERPDGSNFTLKIRSTKLEDSAMYFCASSVYGQDSPLHFGNGTRLTVT.

V and J are TRBV14 and TRBJ2-3; D is unclear. This CDR3 is built from 15 residues. V lost 1 base and J lost 1, with 9 bases in between. Germline V gene data show CDR1 as SGHDN and CDR2 as FVKESK. The CDR3 coding sequence is TGTGCCAGCAGCCAAGGGCTACGAGGCACAGATACGCAGTATTTT. This gives the protein CASSQGLRGTDTQYF. Based on the CDR3 plus reference TRBV14 and TRBJ2-3, the full variable domain is EAGVTQFPSHSVIEKGQTVTLRCDPISGHDNLYWYRRVMGKEIKFLLHFVKESKQDESGMPNNRFLAERTGGTYSTLKVQPAELEDSGVYFCASSQGLRGTDTQYFGPGTRLTVL.

This clonotype was counted ten times or more. V and J are TRBV7-9 and TRBJ2-5; 13 bases are shared with TRBD2. Germline V lookup: CDR1 SEHNR, CDR2 FQNEAQ (reference sequence). Trimming at V came to 5 bases and at J to 0 bases, leaving 3 bases not matched to a gene. The CDR3 length is 16 residues. Written as DNA, the CDR3 is TGTGCCAGCAGCCCAGGACTAGCGGGGGACCAAGAGACCCAGTACTTC. Its translation is CASSPGLAGDQETQYF.

V usage is TRBV18 and J usage is TRBJ2-2; D call uncertain. Per germline, CDR1 KGHSH and CDR2 LQKENI. The V end was cut by 3 bases, the J end by 0 bases, with 11 bases between. The CDR3 is made up of 16 amino acids. This CDR3 is CASSPMKIANTGELFF. In DNA, the CDR3 is TGTGCCAGCTCACCGATGAAGATAGCGAACACCGGGGAGCTGTTTTTT.

The table lists this clonotype with a count of one. The chain combines TRBV4-1 with TRBJ1-2; the D is unclear. Trimming took 4 bases from V and 4 from J, leaving 10 bases between them. The CDR3 contains 13 residues. The germline gives CDR1 MGHRA, CDR2 YSYEKL. The CDR3 sequence is CASSLDKRYGYTF. The CDR3 DNA sequence: TGCGCCAGCAGCCTTGACAAGCGCTATGGCTACACCTTC.

The J gene is TRBJ1-2, the V gene TRBV4-3, with TRBD1 identical over 7 bases. The ends lost 4 bases at V and 6 bases at J; junction bases unmatched: 8. Germline values: CDR1 LGHNA, CDR2 YSLEER. The CDR3 runs to 14 residues. In DNA form, the CDR3 reads TGCGCCAGCAGCCCGAGACAGGGTACGGATGGCTACACCTTC. Protein sequence: CASSPRQGTDGYTF.